This TCR beta chain comes out of a study of T cell responses to AZD1222 COVID-19 vaccine. The study, taken as a whole, reports: Researchers took repertoire samples only after the peak T cell response had come.

Note on this clone: Its target is not known.

The assay was immunoSEQ multiplex PCR, and TCRdb's table has in-frame clones only and misses some. The table records around 150,000 clones, around 90% of them present only once. CDR3 length equals 15 residues. V was clipped by 6 bases and J by 3 bases, with 18 bases between them. Germline CDR1 is SGDLS and CDR2 is YYNGEE. The receptor's source is an adult in good health. The rearrangement uses TRBV9 and TRBJ1-1; D uncertain. Specimen: peripheral blood, collected on day 0 of AZD1222 vaccination. The CDR3 nucleotides are TGTGCCAGCACCCTAGGGTTATTCTGGGACACTGAAGCTTTCTTT. Protein sequence: CASTLGLFWDTEAFF.